One and the same sample provided the 27 T cell receptor beta chains below, sequenced in a study of identifying expanded T cells in peripheral blood. The repertoire was sequenced with immunoSEQ multiplex PCR; TCRdb's copy has only in-frame clones and lacks some. Among roughly 100,000 clones, around 88% were seen once, and the ten largest hold around 15%. Sequencing was done on a sample of blood. The receptors here all came from a person aged 18 to 75 in good health.

The CDR3 region is CASRAAGGPYNEQFF. DNA for the CDR3: TGTGCCAGCAGGGCCGCGGGGGGGCCCTACAATGAGCAGTTCTTC. This rearrangement joins TRBV6-6 to TRBJ2-1; TRBD2 agrees at 9 bases. This CDR3 region has 15 residues. Germline lookup yields CDR1 MNHNY and CDR2 SVGAGI (reference sequence). Trimming cost V 6 bases and J 2 bases; bases outside gene matches: 5.

J is TRBJ2-7 and V is TRBV18; 9 nucleotides line up with TRBD1. Germline V gives CDR1 KGHSH, CDR2 LQKENI. The CDR3 is 14 residues long. V gave up 2 bases and J gave up 5 bases; unmatched junction bases: 4. As DNA, the CDR3 is TGTGCCAGCTCACCAGGGGACAGGGACAACGAGCAGTACTTC. Residues: CASSPGDRDNEQYF.

The rearrangement uses TRBV13 and TRBJ2-3; D may match TRBD1 or TRBD2 (5 bases each). With 5 bases removed from V and 6 bases from J, the gap between germline ends came to 18 bases. This CDR3 region has 15 residues. CDR1 PRHDT and CDR2 FYEKMQ come from the germline V gene (reference sequence). CDR3 bases: TGTGCCAGCAGCCCCAGATGGGGGTCGGGGGATACGCAGTATTTT. Protein product: CASSPRWGSGDTQYF.

The genes are TRBV28 and TRBJ2-7; 7 nucleotides match TRBD2. The CDR3 is made up of 13 amino acids. Germline CDR1 MDHEN, CDR2 SYDVKM. The ends lost 6 bases at V and 4 bases at J; junction bases unmatched: 6. For the CDR3, the DNA is TGTGCCAGCAGCCGGCGGGGGTTTTACGAGCAGTACTTC. Residues: CASSRRGFYEQYF.

This clone was counted once. The chain is built from TRBV16 and TRBJ2-3; a weak D match, TRBD2 (5 bases). The germline V and J ends were trimmed by 4 bases and 1 base, with 15 bases remaining between them. Germline V gene sequence: CDR1 KGHSY, CDR2 FQNENV. This CDR3 is 16 amino acids long. The CDR3 here is CASSRRVGSGTDTQYF. CDR3 DNA: TGTGCCAGCAGCCGCCGGGTCGGTAGCGGCACAGATACGCAGTATTTT.

This chain links TRBV9 with TRBJ1-6; 7 bases match TRBD1. CDR3 length equals 15 residues. The V segment lost 4 bases and the J segment 6 bases; nucleotides outside the gene matches: 7. CDR1 and CDR2 from the germline V gene are SGDLS and YYNGEE. Written as DNA, the CDR3 is TGTGCCAGCAGCTCACAGACAGGGACTAATTCACCCCTCCACTTT. Translating it yields CASSSQTGTNSPLHF.

This chain joins TRBV28 and TRBJ1-5, with D tentatively TRBD1 (5 bases). The CDR3 has 15 amino acids. Trimming removed 5 bases from V and 0 bases from J, with 11 bases in between. Germline V CDR1 and CDR2: MDHEN, SYDVKM. CDR3 amino acids: CASSPGHDSNQPQHF. In DNA form, the CDR3 reads TGTGCCAGCAGTCCCGGACACGATAGCAATCAGCCCCAGCATTTT. Looking up the rest from reference TRBV28 and TRBJ1-5 gives the full variable domain: DVKVTQSSRYLVKRTGEKVFLECVQDMDHENMFWYRQDPGLGLRLIYFSYDVKMKEKGDIPEGYSVSREKKERFSLILESASTNQTSMYLCASSPGHDSNQPQHFGDGTRLSIL.

This clone came up a few times. J is TRBJ1-1 and V is TRBV29-1; D call uncertain. Trimming removed 1 base from V and 0 bases from J, with 18 bases in between. The CDR3 has 17 residues. Germline V gives CDR1 SQVTM, CDR2 ANQGSEA. In nucleotides, the CDR3 is TGCAGCGTTGAAGGCATCCGACGGGGATCCATGAACACTGAAGCTTTCTTT. Translation: CSVEGIRRGSMNTEAFF.

This clone is a singleton in its sample. The V gene is TRBV6-6, the J gene TRBJ2-3; no definite D call. This CDR3 has 15 amino acids. Germline V CDR1 and CDR2: MNHNY, SVGAGI (reference sequence). The germline V and J ends were trimmed by 2 bases and 6 bases, with 15 bases remaining between them. DNA for the CDR3: TGTGCCAGCAGTTACCCCTCGAACTTTGAGGATACGCAGTATTTT. Protein: CASSYPSNFEDTQYF.

The V call is TRBV15, the J call TRBJ2-7; possible D gene TRBD1, 6 bases. The CDR3 runs 18 residues. The germline gives CDR1 LNHNV, CDR2 YYDKDF (reference sequence). V shed 0 bases and J shed 0 bases, with 18 bases lying between them. The CDR3 protein is CATSRDTLGHRSSYEQYF. In DNA, the CDR3 is TGTGCCACCAGCAGAGACACCCTGGGACATCGGAGCTCCTACGAGCAGTACTTC.

V gene TRBV29-1 combines with J gene TRBJ1-3; no clear D gene. The CDR3 length is 15 residues. Germline-derived CDR1 and CDR2 are SQVTM and ANQGSEA. V was clipped by 4 bases and J by 0 bases, with 13 bases between them. As DNA, the CDR3 is TGCAGCGTTGTTCCCCTACTTGACTCTGGAAACACCATATATTTT. Translated, it gives CSVVPLLDSGNTIYF.

This rearrangement joins TRBV28 to TRBJ1-5, with TRBD1 as a possible D gene (5 bases). Germline CDR1 MDHEN, CDR2 SYDVKM. Trimming shortened V by 3 bases and J by 4 bases, and 13 bases separated the two germline ends. The length of the CDR3 is 15 residues. The CDR3 here is CASSFTGPLNQPQHF. In DNA form, the CDR3 reads TGTGCCAGCAGTTTTACGGGACCCTTAAATCAGCCCCAGCATTTT.

In this sample, this clone turned up a few times. The chain couples TRBV4-3 to TRBJ2-7; 7 nucleotides match TRBD2. The CDR3 loop spans 14 amino acids. V shed 0 bases, J shed 2 bases, and the junction held 1 base outside the gene matches. CDR1 and CDR2 from the germline V gene are LGHNA and YSLEER. Written as DNA, the CDR3 is TGCGCCAGCAGCCAAGACCGGGGGGCCTACGAGCAGTACTTC. Residues: CASSQDRGAYEQYF.

The genes are TRBV6-5 and TRBJ1-2; 9 bases map to TRBD1. The CDR3 contains 15 residues. V lost 8 bases to trimming and J lost 8 bases; unmatched junction nucleotides: 15. Germline CDR1 reads MNHEY; CDR2 reads SVGAGI. The CDR3 region has the DNA TGTGCCAGCGCCCTCTGGACAGGGGCGAATGTGGGCTACACCTTC. Translated, it gives CASALWTGANVGYTF.

This chain connects TRBV6-5 to TRBJ2-1; D ambiguous. Germline V CDR1 and CDR2: MNHEY, SVGAGI. This CDR3 has 11 residues. V lost 7 bases to trimming and J lost 5 bases, with 6 bases between them. The CDR3 spells CASTLDNEQFF. DNA for the CDR3: TGTGCCAGCACCCTCGACAATGAGCAGTTCTTC.

This chain joins TRBV7-6 and TRBJ2-2; unclear D gene. The germline CDR1 and CDR2 sequences are SGHVS and FNYEAQ. V was cut by 6 bases and J by 0 bases, with 5 bases left in between. The CDR3 length is 13 residues. This CDR3 reads CASSGANTGELFF. The CDR3 bases are TGTGCCAGCAGTGGGGCGAACACCGGGGAGCTGTTTTTT.

V and J are TRBV5-4 and TRBJ2-3; 7 nucleotides match TRBD2. V gave up 1 base and J gave up 2 bases; unmatched junction bases: 4. CDR3 length: 15 amino acids. Germline assignment: CDR1 SGHNT and CDR2 YYREEE (reference sequence). In DNA form, the CDR3 reads TGTGCCAGCAGCTTGCACGGGGGGACCACAGATACGCAGTATTTT. Translated: CASSLHGGTTDTQYF.

Only a few counts were recorded for this clone. The V gene is TRBV5-4, the J gene TRBJ2-7; unclear D gene. The CDR3 covers 14 residues. Trimming removed 4 bases at V and 2 bases at J, with 13 bases between. Germline V gene data show CDR1 as SGHNT and CDR2 as YYREEE (reference sequence). DNA of the CDR3: TGTGCCAGCAGCCTTAGGGTGGCCCCCTACGAGCAGTACTTC. Amino acids: CASSLRVAPYEQYF.

The V and J genes are TRBV19 and TRBJ2-5; D gene uncertain. The germline V gene has CDR1 LNHDA and CDR2 SQIVND (reference sequence). This CDR3 has 14 residues. The germline V and J ends were trimmed by 4 bases and 2 bases, with 11 bases remaining between them. CDR3 DNA: TGTGCCAGTAGTAGTCATGGGCGGCAAGAGACCCAGTACTTC. Protein product: CASSSHGRQETQYF.

This clone was seen just once. This chain connects TRBV4-3 to TRBJ2-5, with D possibly TRBD2 on 6 matching bases. This CDR3 is 17 amino acids long. Trimming left V 1 base short and J 1 base short, with 16 bases between. The V gene's germline CDR1 is LGHNA and CDR2 YSLEER. CDR3 in DNA: TGCGCCAGCAGCCAAGGGCGTCTAGCGACCATCCAAGAGACCCAGTACTTC. It is translated as CASSQGRLATIQETQYF.

Only one count was recorded for this clone. The chain joins TRBV4-1 to TRBJ2-3; 7 bases map to TRBD2. CDR3 length equals 20 residues. Trimming cost V 1 base and J 0 bases; bases outside gene matches: 16. The germline CDR1 and CDR2 sequences are MGHRA and YSYEKL. CDR3 amino acids: CASSQVPGLGRGRSTDTQYF. CDR3 sequence (DNA): TGCGCCAGCAGCCAAGTTCCAGGACTAGGGCGGGGCCGAAGCACAGATACGCAGTATTTT.

The gene calls are TRBV5-1 and TRBJ1-4; no firm D call. Trimming shortened V by 7 bases and J by 5 bases, and 12 bases separated the two germline ends. Germline V lookup: CDR1 SGHRS, CDR2 YFSETQ. The CDR3 spans 13 residues. CDR3 DNA sequence: TGCGCCAGCTCTCGGACCCTAAATGAAAAACTGTTTTTT. This sequence encodes CASSRTLNEKLFF.

The J gene is TRBJ2-7, the V gene TRBV19; 8 bases are shared with TRBD1. Trimming removed 1 base from V and 2 bases from J; junction bases left unmatched: 4. This CDR3 has 15 amino acids. CDR1 is LNHDA and CDR2 is SQIVND in the germline V gene (reference sequence). CDR3 bases: TGTGCCAGTAGTATAGTCCAGGGGGCGACCTACGAGCAGTACTTC. It is translated as CASSIVQGATYEQYF.

The chain recombines TRBV7-2 with TRBJ2-2, with D perhaps matching TRBD1 (6 bases). In germline, CDR1 is SGHTA, CDR2 FQGNSA. The CDR3 has 16 amino acids. The V end was cut by 2 bases, the J end by 2 bases, with 12 bases between. CDR3 amino acids: CASSLNGGVNTGELFF. The CDR3 DNA reads as TGTGCCAGCAGCTTAAATGGGGGCGTCAACACCGGGGAGCTGTTTTTT.

This rearrangement joins TRBV6-5 to TRBJ1-2, with 8 bases matching TRBD1. From germline, CDR1 is MNHEY and CDR2 SVGAGI. Trimming took 5 bases from V and 5 from J; bases not matched to a gene: 10. The CDR3 totals 15 residues. Here the CDR3 reads CASSPGQGNWYGYTF. The CDR3 DNA follows: TGTGCCAGCAGTCCCGGACAGGGTAATTGGTATGGCTACACCTTC.

The chain recombines TRBV28 with TRBJ1-1, with TRBD1 matching 8 bases. The germline V gene encodes CDR1 MDHEN and CDR2 SYDVKM. The J segment lost 0 bases and the V segment lost 4 bases, leaving 10 bases of the junction unmatched. The CDR3 is made up of 17 amino acids. CDR3: CASSSRGQHIMNTEAFF. The DNA for the CDR3 is TGTGCCAGCAGTTCCAGGGGGCAGCATATCATGAACACTGAAGCTTTCTTT.

In this sample, this clone turned up once. V gene TRBV10-3 combines with J gene TRBJ1-2, with D perhaps TRBD1 (6 bases). The V end lost 7 bases, the J end lost 4 bases, and 13 bases lay between the germline ends. Germline V gene sequence: CDR1 ENHRY, CDR2 SYGVKD. The length of the CDR3 is 13 residues. The CDR3 nucleotides are TGTGCCATCACCCCTGACAGGCGCTATGGCTACACCTTC. Translated: CAITPDRRYGYTF.